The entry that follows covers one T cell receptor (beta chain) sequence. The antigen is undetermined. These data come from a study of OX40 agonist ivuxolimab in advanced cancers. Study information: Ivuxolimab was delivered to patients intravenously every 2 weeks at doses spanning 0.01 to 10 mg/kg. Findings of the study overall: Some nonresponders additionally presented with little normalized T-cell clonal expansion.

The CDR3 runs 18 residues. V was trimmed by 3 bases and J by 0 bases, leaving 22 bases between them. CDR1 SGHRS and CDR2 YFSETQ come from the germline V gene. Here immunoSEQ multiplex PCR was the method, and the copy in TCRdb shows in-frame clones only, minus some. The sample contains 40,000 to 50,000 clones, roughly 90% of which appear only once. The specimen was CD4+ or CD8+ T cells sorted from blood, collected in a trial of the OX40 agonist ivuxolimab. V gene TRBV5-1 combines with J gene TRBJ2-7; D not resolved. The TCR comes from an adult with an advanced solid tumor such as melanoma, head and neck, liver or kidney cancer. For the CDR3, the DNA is TGCGCCAGCAGCTCAATCGTCGGATCCAATGAAGGCTCCTACGAGCAGTACTTC. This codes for CASSSIVGSNEGSYEQYF. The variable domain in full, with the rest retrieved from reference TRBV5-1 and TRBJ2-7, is KAGVTQTPRYLIKTRGQQVTLSCSPISGHRSVSWYQQTPGQGLQFLFEYFSETQRNKGNFPGRFSGRQFSNSRSEMNVSTLELGDSALYLCASSSIVGSNEGSYEQYFGPGTRLTVT.